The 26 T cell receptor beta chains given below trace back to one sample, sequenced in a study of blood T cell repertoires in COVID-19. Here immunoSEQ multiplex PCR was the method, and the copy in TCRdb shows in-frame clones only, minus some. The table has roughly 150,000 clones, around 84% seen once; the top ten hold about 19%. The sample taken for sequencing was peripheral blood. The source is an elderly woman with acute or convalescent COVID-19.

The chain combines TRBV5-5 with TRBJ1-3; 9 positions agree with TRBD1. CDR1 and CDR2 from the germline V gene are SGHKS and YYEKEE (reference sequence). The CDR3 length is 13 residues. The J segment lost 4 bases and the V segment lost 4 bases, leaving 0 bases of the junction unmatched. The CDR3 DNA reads TGTGCCAGCAGCGGGACAGGGGGAAACACCATATATTTT. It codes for CASSGTGGNTIYF.

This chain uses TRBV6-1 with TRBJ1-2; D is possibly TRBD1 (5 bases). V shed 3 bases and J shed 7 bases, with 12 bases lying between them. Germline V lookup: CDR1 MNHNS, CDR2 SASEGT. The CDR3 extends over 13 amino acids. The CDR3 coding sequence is TGTGCCAGCAGTGATCGGGGGGGACTTGGCTACACCTTC. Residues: CASSDRGGLGYTF.

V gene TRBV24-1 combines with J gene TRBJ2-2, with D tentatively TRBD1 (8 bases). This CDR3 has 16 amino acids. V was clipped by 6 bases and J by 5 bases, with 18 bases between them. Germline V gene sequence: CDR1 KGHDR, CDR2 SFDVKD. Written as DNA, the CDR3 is TGTGCCACCAGTCAAAATACAGGGGGGGAAACCGGGGAGCTGTTTTTT. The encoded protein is CATSQNTGGETGELFF.

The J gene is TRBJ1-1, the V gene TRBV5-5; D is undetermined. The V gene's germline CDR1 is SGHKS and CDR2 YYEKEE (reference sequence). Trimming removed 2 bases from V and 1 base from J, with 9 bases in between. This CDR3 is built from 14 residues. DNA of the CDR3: TGTGCCAGCAGCTTTGGAGCGGCGAACACTGAAGCTTTCTTT. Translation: CASSFGAANTEAFF.

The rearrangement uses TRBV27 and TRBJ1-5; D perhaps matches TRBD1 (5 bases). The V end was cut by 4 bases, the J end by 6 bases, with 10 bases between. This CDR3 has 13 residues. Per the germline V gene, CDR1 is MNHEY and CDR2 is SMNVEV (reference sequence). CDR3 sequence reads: CASSSRQPQPQHF. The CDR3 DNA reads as TGTGCCAGCAGTTCTCGACAGCCTCAGCCCCAGCATTTT.

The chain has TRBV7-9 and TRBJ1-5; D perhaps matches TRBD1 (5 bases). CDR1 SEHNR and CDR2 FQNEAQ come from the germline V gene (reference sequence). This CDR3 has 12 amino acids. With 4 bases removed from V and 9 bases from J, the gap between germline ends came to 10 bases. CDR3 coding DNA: TGTGCCAGCAGCTCACAGGAGCGGCCCCAGCATTTT. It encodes CASSSQERPQHF.

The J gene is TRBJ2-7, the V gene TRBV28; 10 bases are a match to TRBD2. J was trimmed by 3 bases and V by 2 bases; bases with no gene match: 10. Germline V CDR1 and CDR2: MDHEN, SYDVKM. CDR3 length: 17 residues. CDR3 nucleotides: TGTGCCAGCAGTTTAGTGTCTAGCGGGAGTAGTAGCTACGAGCAGTACTTC. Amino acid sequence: CASSLVSSGSSSYEQYF. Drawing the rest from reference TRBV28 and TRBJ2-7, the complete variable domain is DVKVTQSSRYLVKRTGEKVFLECVQDMDHENMFWYRQDPGLGLRLIYFSYDVKMKEKGDIPEGYSVSREKKERFSLILESASTNQTSMYLCASSLVSSGSSSYEQYFGPGTRLTVT.

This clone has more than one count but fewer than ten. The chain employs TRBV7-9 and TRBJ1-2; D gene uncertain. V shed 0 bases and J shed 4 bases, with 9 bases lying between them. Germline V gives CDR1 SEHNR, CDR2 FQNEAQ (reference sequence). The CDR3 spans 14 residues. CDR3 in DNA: TGTGCCAGCAGCTTAGCTGGTCAGGTCTATGGCTACACCTTC. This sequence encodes CASSLAGQVYGYTF.

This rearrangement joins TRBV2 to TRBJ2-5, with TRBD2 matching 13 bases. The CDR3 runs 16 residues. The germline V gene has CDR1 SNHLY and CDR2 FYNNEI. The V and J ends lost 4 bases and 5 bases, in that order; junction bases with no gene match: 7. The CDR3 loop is CASSGTSGGYRETQYF. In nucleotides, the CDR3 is TGTGCCAGCAGTGGGACTAGCGGGGGCTACAGGGAGACCCAGTACTTC.

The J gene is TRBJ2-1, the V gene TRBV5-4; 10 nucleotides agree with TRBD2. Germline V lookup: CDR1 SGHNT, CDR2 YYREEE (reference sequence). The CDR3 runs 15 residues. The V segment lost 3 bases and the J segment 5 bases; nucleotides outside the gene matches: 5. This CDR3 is CASSSGTSVHNEQFF. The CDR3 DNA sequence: TGTGCCAGCAGCTCAGGGACTAGCGTCCACAATGAGCAGTTCTTC.

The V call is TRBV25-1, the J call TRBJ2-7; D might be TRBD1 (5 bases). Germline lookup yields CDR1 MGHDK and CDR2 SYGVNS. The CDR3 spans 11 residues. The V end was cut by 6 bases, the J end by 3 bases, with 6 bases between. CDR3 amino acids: CASSRVYEQYF. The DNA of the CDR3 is TGTGCCAGCAGCAGGGTCTACGAGCAGTACTTC.

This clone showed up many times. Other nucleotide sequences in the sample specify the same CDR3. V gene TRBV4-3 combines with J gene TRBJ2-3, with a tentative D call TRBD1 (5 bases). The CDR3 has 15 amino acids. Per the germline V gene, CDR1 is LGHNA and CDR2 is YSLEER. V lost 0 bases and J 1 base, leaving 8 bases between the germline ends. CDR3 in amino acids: CASSQEVGRTDTQYF. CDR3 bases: TGCGCCAGCAGCCAAGAGGTGGGGCGCACAGATACGCAGTATTTT.

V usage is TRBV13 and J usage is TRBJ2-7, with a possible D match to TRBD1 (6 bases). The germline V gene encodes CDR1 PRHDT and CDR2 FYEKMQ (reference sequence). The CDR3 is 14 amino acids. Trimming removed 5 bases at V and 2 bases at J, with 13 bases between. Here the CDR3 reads CASSIGQSPYEQYF. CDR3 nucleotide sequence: TGTGCCAGCAGCATCGGACAGAGTCCCTACGAGCAGTACTTC. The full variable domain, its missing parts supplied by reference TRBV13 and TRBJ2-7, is AAGVIQSPRHLIKEKRETATLKCYPIPRHDTVYWYQQGPGQDPQFLISFYEKMQSDKGSIPDRFSAQQFSDYHSELNMSSLELGDSALYFCASSIGQSPYEQYFGPGTRLTVT.

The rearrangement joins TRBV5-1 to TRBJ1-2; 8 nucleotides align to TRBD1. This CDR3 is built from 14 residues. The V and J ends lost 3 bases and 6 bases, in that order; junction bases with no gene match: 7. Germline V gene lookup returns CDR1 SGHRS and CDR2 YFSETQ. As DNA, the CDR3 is TGCGCCAGCAGCTACGGGACAGGAAGTAATGGCTACACCTTC. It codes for CASSYGTGSNGYTF.

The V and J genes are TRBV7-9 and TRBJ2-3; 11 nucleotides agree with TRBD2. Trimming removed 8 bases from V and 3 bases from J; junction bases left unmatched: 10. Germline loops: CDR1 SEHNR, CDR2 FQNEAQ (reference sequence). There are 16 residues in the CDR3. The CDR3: CASEGPSGGPTDTQYF. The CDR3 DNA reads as TGTGCCAGCGAGGGGCCTAGCGGGGGGCCAACAGATACGCAGTATTTT. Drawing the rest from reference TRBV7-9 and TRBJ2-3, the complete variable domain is DTGVSQNPRHKITKRGQNVTFRCDPISEHNRLYWYRQTLGQGPEFLTYFQNEAQLEKSRLLSDRFSAERPKGSFSTLEIQRTEQGDSAMYLCASEGPSGGPTDTQYFGPGTRLTVL.

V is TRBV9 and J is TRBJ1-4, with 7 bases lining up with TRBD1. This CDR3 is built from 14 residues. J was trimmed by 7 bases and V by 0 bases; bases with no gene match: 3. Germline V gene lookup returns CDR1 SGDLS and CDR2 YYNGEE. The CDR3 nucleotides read TGTGCCAGCAGCGTAGGACAGGGTCTTGAAAAACTGTTTTTT. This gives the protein CASSVGQGLEKLFF.

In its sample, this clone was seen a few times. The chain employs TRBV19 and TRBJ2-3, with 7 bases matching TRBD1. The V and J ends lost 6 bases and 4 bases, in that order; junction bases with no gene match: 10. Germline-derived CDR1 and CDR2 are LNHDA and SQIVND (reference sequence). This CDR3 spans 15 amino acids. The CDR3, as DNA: TGTGCCAGTAGGGACAGGACGGCACACGCAGATACGCAGTATTTT. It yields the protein CASRDRTAHADTQYF.

The CDR3 DNA follows: TGTGCCAGCAGCTTGGCCCCGGGGAACACTGAAGCTTTCTTT. It encodes CASSLAPGNTEAFF. V is TRBV5-4 and J is TRBJ1-1; D remains ambiguous. The CDR3 covers 14 residues. Looked up from germline, CDR1 is SGHNT and CDR2 is YYREEE (reference sequence). The V gene lost 0 bases and the J gene lost 1 base, with 7 bases spanning the gap.

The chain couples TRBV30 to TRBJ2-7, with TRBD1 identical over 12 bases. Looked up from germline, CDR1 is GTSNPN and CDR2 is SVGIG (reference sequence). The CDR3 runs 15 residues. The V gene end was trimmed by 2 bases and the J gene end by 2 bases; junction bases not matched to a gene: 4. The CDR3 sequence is CAWSTGTGGPYEQYF. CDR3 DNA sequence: TGTGCCTGGAGTACCGGGACAGGGGGCCCCTACGAGCAGTACTTC.

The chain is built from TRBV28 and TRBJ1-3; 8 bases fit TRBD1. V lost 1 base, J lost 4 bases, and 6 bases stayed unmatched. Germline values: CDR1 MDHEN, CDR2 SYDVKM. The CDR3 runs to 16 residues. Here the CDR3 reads CASSLSTGASGNTIYF. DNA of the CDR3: TGTGCCAGCAGTTTATCGACAGGGGCTAGCGGAAACACCATATATTTT.

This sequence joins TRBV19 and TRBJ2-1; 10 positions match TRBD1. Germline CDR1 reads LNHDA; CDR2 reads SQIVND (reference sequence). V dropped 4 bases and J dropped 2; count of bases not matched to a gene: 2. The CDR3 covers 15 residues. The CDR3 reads CASSTGQGAYNEQFF. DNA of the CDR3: TGTGCCAGTAGTACCGGACAGGGGGCCTACAATGAGCAGTTCTTC.

CDR3 protein: CAISESGGPAGDGYTF. The CDR3 bases are TGTGCCATCAGTGAGTCGGGAGGTCCTGCAGGAGACGGCTACACCTTC. The gene calls are TRBV10-3 and TRBJ1-2; D remains unclear. Germline CDR1 is ENHRY and CDR2 is SYGVKD. This CDR3 comprises 16 residues. V was shortened by 0 bases and J by 8 bases, with 19 bases between the two germline ends.

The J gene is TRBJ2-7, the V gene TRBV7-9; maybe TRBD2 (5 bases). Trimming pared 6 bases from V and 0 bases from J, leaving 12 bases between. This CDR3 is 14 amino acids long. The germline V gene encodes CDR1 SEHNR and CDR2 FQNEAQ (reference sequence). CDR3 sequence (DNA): TGTGCCAGCAGTGAGGGCATAAGCTCCTACGAGCAGTACTTC. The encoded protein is CASSEGISSYEQYF.

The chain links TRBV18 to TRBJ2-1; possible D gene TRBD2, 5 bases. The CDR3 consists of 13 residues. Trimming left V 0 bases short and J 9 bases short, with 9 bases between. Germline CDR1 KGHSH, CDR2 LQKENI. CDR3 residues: CASSPPAGSEQFF. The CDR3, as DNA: TGTGCCAGCTCACCACCTGCTGGGAGTGAGCAGTTCTTC. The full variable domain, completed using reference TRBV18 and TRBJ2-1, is NAGVMQNPRHLVRRRGQEARLRCSPMKGHSHVYWYRQLPEEGLKFMVYLQKENIIDESGMPKERFSAEFPKEGPSILRIQQVVRGDSAAYFCASSPPAGSEQFFGPGTRLTVL.

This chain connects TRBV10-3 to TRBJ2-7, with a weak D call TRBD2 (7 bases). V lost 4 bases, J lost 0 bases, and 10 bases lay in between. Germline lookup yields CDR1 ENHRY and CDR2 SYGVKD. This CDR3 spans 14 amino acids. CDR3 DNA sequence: TGTGCCATCAGTGGGGGAGGGGGCTCCTACGAGCAGTACTTC. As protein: CAISGGGGSYEQYF.

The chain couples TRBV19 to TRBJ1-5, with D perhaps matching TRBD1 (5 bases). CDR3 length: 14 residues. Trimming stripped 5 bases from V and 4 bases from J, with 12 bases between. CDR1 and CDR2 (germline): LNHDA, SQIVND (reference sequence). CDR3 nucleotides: TGTGCCAGTAGTCGACAGTCGAGAAATCAGCCCCAGCATTTT. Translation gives CASSRQSRNQPQHF.